The rows below give T cell receptor beta chains drawn from one sample of a study of shared clonotypes between healthy human individuals. Clones were read by immunoSEQ multiplex PCR, and TCRdb kept only the in-frame ones, dropping some. The data contain millions of clones, more than 90% of them singletons. The sample taken for sequencing was naive CD4+ T cells sorted from blood. The receptors were sampled from a man between 18 and 29 years old in good health. CDR3s include the opening cysteine and the closing phenylalanine or tryptophan.

j_gene,v_gene,CDR3aa
TRBJ1-2,TRBV2,CASTVQTPNYGYTF
TRBJ1-1,TRBV6-5,CASSRGRQAEAFF
TRBJ2-1,TRBV5-1,CASSSSSGAIEQFF
TRBJ2-2,TRBV28,CASSFDRGQVGGELFF
TRBJ2-7,TRBV18,CASSPGTVEGSEQYF
TRBJ2-3,TRBV7-2,CASSLSRFTDTQYF
TRBJ2-3,TRBV6-1,CASREQGSRGVDTQYF
TRBJ1-5,TRBV6-5,CASSYGANQPQHF
TRBJ1-2,TRBV30,CAWSVLEGGYGYTF
TRBJ2-3,TRBV5-5,CASSLGSTSATDTQYF
TRBJ1-1,TRBV27,CASSFRANTEAFF
TRBJ2-3,TRBV18,CASSPVDSTDTQYF
TRBJ2-5,TRBV6-1,CASSEVGQITQYF
TRBJ2-2,TRBV5-1,CASRTDSNTGELFF
TRBJ2-3,TRBV18,CASSHTRGSTDTQYF
TRBJ2-5,TRBV13,CASSSRDRGLQETQYF
TRBJ2-7,TRBV2,CASRSPGQGYEQYF
TRBJ2-3,TRBV18,CASSQRTGSTDTQYF
TRBJ1-3,TRBV14,CASRDGLRSGNTIYF
TRBJ1-5,TRBV15,CATSRDKQVRNQPQHF
TRBJ2-5,TRBV5-6,CASSQGAQLFETQYF
TRBJ1-1,TRBV6-1,CASSRQGNTEAFF
TRBJ1-2,TRBV15,CATSREGVNYGYTF
TRBJ2-5,TRBV5-6,CASSSRGQETQYF
TRBJ1-2,TRBV18,CASSQDRDYGYTF
TRBJ2-5,TRBV5-1,CASSTRHGGQETQYF
TRBJ1-2,TRBV7-2,CASSLGGQNYGYTF
TRBJ1-5,TRBV19,CASSIIEVGYQPQHF
TRBJ2-6,TRBV5-1,CASRFTSGANVLTF
TRBJ1-4,TRBV7-2,CASTPSRTEGKLFF
TRBJ1-1,TRBV28,CASRSGQEFEAFF
TRBJ2-7,TRBV10-3,CAISGNYEQYF
TRBJ2-3,TRBV11-1,CASSASGGSTDTQYF
TRBJ2-7,TRBV5-1,CASSLGFVGTGQDEQYF
TRBJ2-1,TRBV4-3,CASSNGQGSYNEQFF
TRBJ1-4,TRBV4-1,CASSQYGTDEKLFF
TRBJ2-1,TRBV19,CASSMSAGYNEQFF
TRBJ1-6,TRBV11-2,CASSLATSGNSPLHF
TRBJ2-5,TRBV15,CATSRDYAGEETQYF
TRBJ2-3,TRBV5-4,CASSPGLAGATDTQYF
TRBJ2-7,TRBV6-1,CASSELPGKGYEQYF
TRBJ2-5,TRBV30,CAWSVGGYEETQYF
TRBJ2-7,TRBV18,CASSPPGHPYEQYF
TRBJ2-3,TRBV18,CASSTTGFTDTQYF
TRBJ2-7,TRBV6-1,CASSERRVSNEQYF
TRBJ2-3,TRBV5-1,CASSPGTFSTDTQYF
TRBJ1-5,TRBV2,CASSVEGGQPQHF
TRBJ2-2,TRBV6-1,CAGGSGSPGGELFF
TRBJ2-3,TRBV9,CASSVDAGGLTDTQYF
TRBJ1-1,TRBV5-1,CASSSGGAMNTEAFF
TRBJ2-1,TRBV5-1,CASSFGGLAGYNEQFF
TRBJ2-7,TRBV11-2,CASSRDRANYEQYF